These T cell receptor beta chains were read from a single sample in a study of shared clonotypes between healthy human individuals. Measured with immunoSEQ multiplex PCR; TCRdb has only the in-frame clones, and not every one. The table includes around 750,000 clones, less than 85% detected once. What was sequenced was memory CD4+ T cells sorted from blood. These receptors were taken from a woman between 25 and 40 years old in good health. Each CDR3 is given with its conserved first and last residue. D genes are given only for firm matches. Size is omitted from some rows. Given values are once, few, many or a class for expanded clones.

. | TRBJ1-1 | . | TRBV5-1 | CASHLTGGMNTEAFF | TGCGCCAGCCACTTGACCGGGGGTATGAACACTGAAGCTTTCTTT
. | TRBJ1-3 | once | TRBV5-1 | CASSLERDERNSGNTIYF | TGCGCCAGCAGCTTGGAACGGGATGAGCGCAACTCTGGAAACACCATATATTTT
. | TRBJ2-1 | . | TRBV14 | CASSQDLGISYNEQFF | TGTGCCAGCAGCCAAGATCTAGGGATATCGTACAATGAGCAGTTCTTC
. | TRBJ2-5 | . | TRBV9 | CASSAPGTSGETQYF | TGTGCCAGCAGCGCCCCCGGAACTTCGGGAGAGACCCAGTACTTC
TRBD1 | TRBJ2-5 | . | TRBV2 | CASSQRTGTQETQYF | TGTGCCAGCAGCCAGCGGACAGGGACCCAAGAGACCCAGTACTTC
. | TRBJ1-2 | many | TRBV4-1 | CASSPRDTQGYGYTF | TGCGCCAGCAGCCCACGGGACACCCAAGGCTATGGCTACACCTTC
TRBD1 | TRBJ2-4 | . | TRBV7-2 | CASSPQGASVRAKNIQYF | TGTGCCAGCAGCCCCCAGGGGGCGAGTGTTCGGGCCAAAAACATTCAGTACTTC
. | TRBJ1-1 | . | TRBV10-2 | CASRNSSWNTEAFF | TGCGCCAGCAGAAACAGCTCCTGGAACACTGAAGCTTTCTTT
TRBD2 | TRBJ2-1 | . | TRBV5-1 | CASSRLAGGPGNEQFF | TGCGCCAGCAGCCGACTAGCGGGAGGGCCGGGCAATGAGCAGTTCTTC
. | TRBJ2-7 | . | TRBV7-9 | CASSLGTDTYEQYF | TGTGCCAGCAGCTTGGGGACTGATACCTACGAGCAGTACTTC
. | TRBJ2-2 | . | TRBV28 | CASTIDRTGELFF | TGTGCCAGCACCATCGACAGAACCGGGGAGCTGTTTTTT
. | TRBJ1-5 | few | TRBV28 | CASSSLSAPQPQHF | TGTGCCAGCAGTTCACTTTCTGCGCCCCAGCCCCAGCATTTT
TRBD2 | TRBJ2-5 | few | TRBV11-2 | CASSLLRGLESLETQYF | TGTGCCAGCAGCCTCCTCCGAGGACTAGAAAGTCTCGAGACCCAGTACTTC
TRBD2 | TRBJ2-7 | . | TRBV18 | CASSHRGLAGVREQYF | TGTGCCAGCTCACACCGTGGACTAGCGGGAGTGAGGGAGCAGTACTTC
. | TRBJ2-3 | . | TRBV5-1 | CASSEPSTDTQYF | TGCGCCAGCAGTGAACCTAGCACAGATACGCAGTATTTT
. | TRBJ1-2 | . | TRBV10-3 | CAISQGIEGYTF | TGTGCCATCAGCCAGGGGATTGAAGGCTACACCTTC
TRBD2 | TRBJ2-3 | few | TRBV19 | CASSITGRGTDTQYF | TGTGCCAGTAGTATAACCGGGAGGGGCACAGATACGCAGTATTTT
. | TRBJ1-5 | . | TRBV5-5 | CASSLAVGGWPQHF | TGTGCCAGCAGCTTGGCGGTCGGCGGGTGGCCCCAGCATTTT
. | TRBJ2-3 | . | TRBV30 | CAWIKALDTQYF | TGTGCCTGGATTAAGGCCCTCGATACGCAGTATTTT
. | TRBJ2-7 | few | TRBV2 | CASHRQDLGYEQYF | TGTGCCAGTCACCGACAGGATTTGGGCTACGAGCAGTACTTC
. | TRBJ2-5 | few | TRBV4-1 | CASSQGGLTSLETQYF | TGCGCCAGCAGCCAAGGGGGCCTGACTAGTTTGGAGACCCAGTACTTC
TRBD1 | TRBJ1-6 | . | TRBV30 | CAWSRGVANSPLHF | TGTGCCTGGAGCAGGGGGGTTGCGAATTCACCCCTCCACTTT
. | TRBJ2-3 | few | TRBV7-2 | CASSWAGSTDTQYF | TGTGCCAGCAGCTGGGCCGGGAGCACAGATACGCAGTATTTT
. | TRBJ2-7 | . | TRBV9 | CASSVAMDPSYEQYF | TGTGCCAGCAGCGTAGCGATGGACCCTTCCTACGAGCAGTACTTC
TRBD1 | TRBJ2-6 | . | TRBV7-9 | CASSLGAGGAGANVLTF | TGTGCCAGCAGCTTAGGGGCAGGGGGCGCTGGGGCCAACGTCCTGACTTTC
. | TRBJ1-4 | . | TRBV2 | CASKRRNEKLFF | TGTGCCAGCAAACGGCGAAATGAAAAACTGTTTTTT
TRBD1 | TRBJ2-2 | . | TRBV19 | CASSTDRVNTGELFF | TGTGCCAGTAGTACGGACAGGGTCAACACCGGGGAGCTGTTTTTT
. | TRBJ2-3 | . | TRBV10-3 | CAISGGWERGTDTQYF | TGTGCCATCAGTGGGGGATGGGAGCGAGGAACAGATACGCAGTATTTT
TRBD1 | TRBJ1-2 | few | TRBV28 | CASSPTTGGGYTF | TGTGCCAGCAGTCCTACGACAGGGGGTGGCTACACCTTC
. | TRBJ1-5 | . | TRBV28 | CASSSTQPQHF | TGTGCCAGCAGTTCAACTCAGCCCCAGCATTTT
TRBD1 | TRBJ1-4 | . | TRBV7-8 | CASSTRTGAEKLFF | TGTGCCAGCAGCACCCGGACAGGGGCCGAAAAACTGTTTTTT
. | TRBJ1-2 | . | TRBV5-1 | CASSLSRQNYGYTF | TGCGCCAGCAGCTTGTCGCGTCAAAACTATGGCTACACCTTC
. | TRBJ2-4 | once | TRBV6-1 | CASTYGQAKNIQYF | TGTGCCAGCACGTACGGACAAGCCAAAAACATTCAGTACTTC
. | TRBJ2-2 | . | TRBV19 | CASSIIEAPNTGELFF | TGTGCCAGTAGTATAATAGAGGCACCGAACACCGGGGAGCTGTTTTTT
TRBD1 | TRBJ2-7 | . | TRBV6-5 | CASSYTSQGAEEQYF | TGTGCCAGCAGTTACACTTCACAGGGGGCTGAAGAGCAGTACTTC
. | TRBJ2-3 | . | TRBV25-1 | CASSESKDTQYF | TGTGCCAGCAGTGAATCTAAAGATACGCAGTATTTT
TRBD1 | TRBJ2-7 | . | TRBV2 | CASRVDRAFSYEQYF | TGTGCCAGCAGAGTAGACAGGGCCTTCTCCTACGAGCAGTACTTC
TRBD1 | TRBJ1-2 | few | TRBV30 | CAWRDGQGSGYTF | TGTGCCTGGAGGGACGGACAGGGCTCGGGCTACACCTTC
TRBD2 | TRBJ2-7 | . | TRBV6-5 | CASSYGRAYEQYF | TGTGCCAGCTCCTACGGGAGGGCCTACGAGCAGTACTTC
. | TRBJ2-4 | once | TRBV7-8 | CASSLAQRGRENIQYF | TGTGCCAGCAGCTTAGCGCAGAGGGGTAGGGAAAACATTCAGTACTTC
. | TRBJ2-7 | . | TRBV5-4 | CASSESGTRYEQYF | TGTGCCAGCAGCGAGAGCGGGACACGTTACGAGCAGTACTTC
. | TRBJ2-1 | once | TRBV2 | CASSVGINNEQFF | TGTGCCAGCAGTGTAGGGATAAACAATGAGCAGTTCTTC